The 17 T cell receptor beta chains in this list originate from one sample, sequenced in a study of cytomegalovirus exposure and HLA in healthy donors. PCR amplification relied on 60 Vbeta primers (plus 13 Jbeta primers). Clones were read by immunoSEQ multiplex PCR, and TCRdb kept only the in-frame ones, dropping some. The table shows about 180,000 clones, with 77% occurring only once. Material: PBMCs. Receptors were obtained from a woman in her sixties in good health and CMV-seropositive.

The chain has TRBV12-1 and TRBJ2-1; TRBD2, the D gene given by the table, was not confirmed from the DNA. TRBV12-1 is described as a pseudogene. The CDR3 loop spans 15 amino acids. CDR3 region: CASRASLERGGEQFF. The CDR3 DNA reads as TGTGCCAGCAGAGCATCCCTCGAGCGGGGGGGTGAGCAGTTCTTC.

CDR3 DNA sequence: TGCGCCAGCAGCCCCCAGGGGCGACGGTTTAATTCACCCCTCCACTTT. It yields the protein CASSPQGRRFNSPLHF. The rearrangement joins TRBV4-1 to TRBJ1-6, with D maybe TRBD1 (6 bases). The CDR3 consists of 16 residues. Trimming removed 4 bases from V and 6 bases from J, with 16 bases in between. Germline CDR1 is MGHRA and CDR2 is YSYEKL.

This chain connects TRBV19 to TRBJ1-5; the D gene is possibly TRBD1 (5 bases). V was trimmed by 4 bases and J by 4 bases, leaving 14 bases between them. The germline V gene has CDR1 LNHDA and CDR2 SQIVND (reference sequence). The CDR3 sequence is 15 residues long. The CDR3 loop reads CASSRQGEGNQPQHF. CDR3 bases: TGTGCCAGTAGTAGACAAGGGGAAGGAAATCAGCCCCAGCATTTT.

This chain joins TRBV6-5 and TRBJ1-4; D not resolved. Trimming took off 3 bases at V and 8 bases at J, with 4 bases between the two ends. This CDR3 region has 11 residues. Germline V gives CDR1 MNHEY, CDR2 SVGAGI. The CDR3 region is CASSYSEKLFF. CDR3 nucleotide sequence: TGTGCCAGCAGTTATTCAGAAAAACTGTTTTTT.

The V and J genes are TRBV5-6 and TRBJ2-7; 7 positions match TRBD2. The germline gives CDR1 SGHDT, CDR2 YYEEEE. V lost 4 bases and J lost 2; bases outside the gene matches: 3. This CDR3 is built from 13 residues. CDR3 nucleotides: TGTGCCAGCAGCCGCCGGGGGGCCTACGAGCAGTACTTC. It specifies CASSRRGAYEQYF.

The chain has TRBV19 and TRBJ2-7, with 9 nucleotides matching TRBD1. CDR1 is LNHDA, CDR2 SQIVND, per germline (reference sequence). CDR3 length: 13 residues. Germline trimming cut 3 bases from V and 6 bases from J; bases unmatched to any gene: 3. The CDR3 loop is CASSMGQGGEQYF. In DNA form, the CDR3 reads TGTGCCAGTAGTATGGGACAGGGCGGCGAGCAGTACTTC.

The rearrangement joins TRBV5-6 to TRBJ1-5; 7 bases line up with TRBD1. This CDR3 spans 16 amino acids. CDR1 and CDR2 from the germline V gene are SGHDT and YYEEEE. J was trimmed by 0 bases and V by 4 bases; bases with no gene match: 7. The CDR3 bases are TGTGCCAGCAGCACTTCCAGGGGGTCTAGCAATCAGCCCCAGCATTTT. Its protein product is CASSTSRGSSNQPQHF.

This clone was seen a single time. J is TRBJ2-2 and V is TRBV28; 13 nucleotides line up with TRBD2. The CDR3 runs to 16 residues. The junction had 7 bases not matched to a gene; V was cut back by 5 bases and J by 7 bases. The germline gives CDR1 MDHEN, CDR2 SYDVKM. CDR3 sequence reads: CASSPTSGRAGGELFF. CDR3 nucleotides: TGTGCCAGCAGTCCAACTAGCGGGAGGGCGGGCGGGGAGCTGTTTTTT.

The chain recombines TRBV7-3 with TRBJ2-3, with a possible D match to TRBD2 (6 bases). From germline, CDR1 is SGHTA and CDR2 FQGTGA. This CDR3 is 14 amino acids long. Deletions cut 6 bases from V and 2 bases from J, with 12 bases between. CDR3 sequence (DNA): TGTGCCAGCAGTGGGGGAGGACTCACAGATACGCAGTATTTT. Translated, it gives CASSGGGLTDTQYF.

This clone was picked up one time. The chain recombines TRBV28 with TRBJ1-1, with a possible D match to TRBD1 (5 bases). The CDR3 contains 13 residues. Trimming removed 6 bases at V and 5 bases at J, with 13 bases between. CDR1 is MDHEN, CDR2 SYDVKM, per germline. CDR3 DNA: TGTGCCAGCAGCTCAGGGTCTTGGACTGAAGCTTTCTTT. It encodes CASSSGSWTEAFF. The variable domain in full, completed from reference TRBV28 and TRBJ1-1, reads DVKVTQSSRYLVKRTGEKVFLECVQDMDHENMFWYRQDPGLGLRLIYFSYDVKMKEKGDIPEGYSVSREKKERFSLILESASTNQTSMYLCASSSGSWTEAFFGQGTRLTVV.

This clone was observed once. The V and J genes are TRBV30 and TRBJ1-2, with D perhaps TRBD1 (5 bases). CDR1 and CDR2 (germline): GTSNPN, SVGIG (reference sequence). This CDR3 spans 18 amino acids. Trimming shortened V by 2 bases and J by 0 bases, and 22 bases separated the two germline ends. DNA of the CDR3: TGTGCCTGGAGTCCGCGGCGGGGGGAGGGGAAATCTAACTATGGCTACACCTTC. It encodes CAWSPRRGEGKSNYGYTF.

The CDR3 region has the DNA TGTGCCAGCAGTTTGACAGCAGACTACGAGCAGTACTTC. This encodes CASSLTADYEQYF. The chain employs TRBV2 and TRBJ2-7, with D possibly TRBD1 on 5 matching bases. The CDR3 sequence is 13 residues long. The germline CDR1 and CDR2 sequences are SNHLY and FYNNEI. V lost 5 bases and J lost 3, with 11 bases in between.

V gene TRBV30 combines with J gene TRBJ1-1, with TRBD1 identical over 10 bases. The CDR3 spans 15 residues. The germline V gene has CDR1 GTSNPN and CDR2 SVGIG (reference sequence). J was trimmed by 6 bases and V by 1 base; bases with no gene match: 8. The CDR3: CAWSAPGTGVPEAFF. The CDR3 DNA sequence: TGTGCCTGGAGTGCTCCCGGGACAGGGGTACCTGAAGCTTTCTTT.

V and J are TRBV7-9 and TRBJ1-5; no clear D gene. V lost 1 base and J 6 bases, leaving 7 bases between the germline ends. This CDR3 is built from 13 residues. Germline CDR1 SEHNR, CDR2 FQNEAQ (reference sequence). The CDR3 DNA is TGTGCCAGCAGCTTAGAAGGAGCTCAGCCCCAGCATTTT. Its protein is CASSLEGAQPQHF.

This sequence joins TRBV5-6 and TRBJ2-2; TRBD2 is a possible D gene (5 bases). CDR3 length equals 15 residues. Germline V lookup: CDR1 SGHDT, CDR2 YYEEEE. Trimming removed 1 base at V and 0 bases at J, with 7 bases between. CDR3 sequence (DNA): TGTGCCAGCAGCTTGCCCGGGGCGAACACCGGGGAGCTGTTTTTT. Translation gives CASSLPGANTGELFF.

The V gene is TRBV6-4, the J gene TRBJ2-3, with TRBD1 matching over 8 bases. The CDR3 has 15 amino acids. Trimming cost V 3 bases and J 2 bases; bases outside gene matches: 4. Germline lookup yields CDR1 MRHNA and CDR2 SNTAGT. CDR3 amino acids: CASSETGVTTDTQYF. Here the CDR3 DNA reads TGTGCCAGCAGTGAGACAGGGGTCACCACAGATACGCAGTATTTT.

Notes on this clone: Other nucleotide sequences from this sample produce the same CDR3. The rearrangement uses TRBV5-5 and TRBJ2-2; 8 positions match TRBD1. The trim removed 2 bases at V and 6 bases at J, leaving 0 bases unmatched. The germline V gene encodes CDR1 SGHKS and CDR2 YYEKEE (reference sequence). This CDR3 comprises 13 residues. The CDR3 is CASSLQGAGELFF. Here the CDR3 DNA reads TGTGCCAGCAGCTTACAGGGGGCCGGGGAGCTGTTTTTT.